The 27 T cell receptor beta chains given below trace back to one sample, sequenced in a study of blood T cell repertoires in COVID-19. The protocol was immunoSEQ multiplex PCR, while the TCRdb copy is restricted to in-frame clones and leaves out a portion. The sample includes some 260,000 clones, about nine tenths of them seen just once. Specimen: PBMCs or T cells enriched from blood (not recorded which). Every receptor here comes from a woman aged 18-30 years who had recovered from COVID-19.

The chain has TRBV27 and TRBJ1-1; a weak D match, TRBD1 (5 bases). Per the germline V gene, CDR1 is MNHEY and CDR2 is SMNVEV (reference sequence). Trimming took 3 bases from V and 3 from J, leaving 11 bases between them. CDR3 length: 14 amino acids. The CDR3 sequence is CASSLEGWDTEAFF. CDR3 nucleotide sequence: TGTGCCAGCAGTTTGGAGGGGTGGGACACTGAAGCTTTCTTT.

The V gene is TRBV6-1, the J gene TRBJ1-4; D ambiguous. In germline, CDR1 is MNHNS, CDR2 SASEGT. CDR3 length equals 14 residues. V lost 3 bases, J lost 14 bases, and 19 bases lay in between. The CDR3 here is CASSEALGVAGLFF. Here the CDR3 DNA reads TGTGCCAGCAGTGAGGCTTTGGGAGTCGCAGGTCTGTTTTTT.

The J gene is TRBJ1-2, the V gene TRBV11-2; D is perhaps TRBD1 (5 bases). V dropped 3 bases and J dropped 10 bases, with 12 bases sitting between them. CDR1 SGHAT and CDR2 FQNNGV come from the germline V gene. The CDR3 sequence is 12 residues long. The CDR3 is CASSLSTGDYTF. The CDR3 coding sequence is TGTGCCAGCAGCTTGAGTACGGGGGACTACACCTTC.

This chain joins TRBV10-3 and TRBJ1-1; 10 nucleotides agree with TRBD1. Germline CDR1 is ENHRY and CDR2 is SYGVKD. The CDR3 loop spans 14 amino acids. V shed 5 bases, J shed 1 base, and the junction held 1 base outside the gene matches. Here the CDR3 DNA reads TGTGCCATCAGTTGGGACAGGGGGAACACTGAAGCTTTCTTT. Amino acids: CAISWDRGNTEAFF.

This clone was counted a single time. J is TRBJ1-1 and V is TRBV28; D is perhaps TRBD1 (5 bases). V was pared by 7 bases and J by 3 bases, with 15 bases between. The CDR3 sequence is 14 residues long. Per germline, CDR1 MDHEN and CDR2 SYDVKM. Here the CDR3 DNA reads TGTGCCAGCAATCTGGGGGGTGTAGACACTGAAGCTTTCTTT. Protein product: CASNLGGVDTEAFF.

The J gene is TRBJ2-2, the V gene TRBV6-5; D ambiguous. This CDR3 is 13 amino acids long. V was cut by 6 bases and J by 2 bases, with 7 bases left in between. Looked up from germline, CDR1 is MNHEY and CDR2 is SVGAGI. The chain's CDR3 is CASRLLNTGELFF. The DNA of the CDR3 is TGTGCCAGCAGACTTCTTAACACCGGGGAGCTGTTTTTT.

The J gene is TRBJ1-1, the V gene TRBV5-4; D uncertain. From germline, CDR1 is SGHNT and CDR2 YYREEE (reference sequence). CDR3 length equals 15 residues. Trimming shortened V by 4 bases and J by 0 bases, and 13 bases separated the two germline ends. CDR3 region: CASSVFSSMNTEAFF. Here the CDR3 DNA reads TGTGCCAGCAGCGTATTTAGCTCCATGAACACTGAAGCTTTCTTT.

CDR3 protein: CASSQTIYPETQYF. DNA for the CDR3: TGTGCCAGCAGCCAAACGATCTACCCGGAGACCCAGTACTTC. The chain joins TRBV3-1 (or the pseudogene TRBV3-2) to TRBJ2-5; no clear D gene. The CDR3 runs to 14 residues. Germline-derived CDR1 and CDR2 are LGHDT and YNNKEL (reference sequence). V lost 2 bases and J 5 bases, leaving 12 bases between the germline ends.

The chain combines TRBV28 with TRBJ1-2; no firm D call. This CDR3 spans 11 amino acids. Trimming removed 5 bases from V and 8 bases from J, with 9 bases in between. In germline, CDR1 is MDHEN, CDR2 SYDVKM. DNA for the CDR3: TGTGCCAGCAGTGGGCCCTGGGGCTACACCTTC. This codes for CASSGPWGYTF.

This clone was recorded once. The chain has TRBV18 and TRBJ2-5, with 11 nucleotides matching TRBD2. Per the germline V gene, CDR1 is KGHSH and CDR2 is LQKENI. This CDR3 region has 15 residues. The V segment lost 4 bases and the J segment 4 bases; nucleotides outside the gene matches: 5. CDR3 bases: TGTGCCAGCTCACGATCCGGGACTAGCGGAGAGACCCAGTACTTC. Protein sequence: CASSRSGTSGETQYF.

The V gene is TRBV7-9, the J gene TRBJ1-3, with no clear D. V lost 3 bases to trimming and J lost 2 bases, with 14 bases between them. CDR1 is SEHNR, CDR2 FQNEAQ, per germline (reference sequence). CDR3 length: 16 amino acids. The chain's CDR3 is CASSLTTTRPGNTIYF. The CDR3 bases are TGTGCCAGCAGCTTGACTACTACGCGGCCTGGAAACACCATATATTTT.

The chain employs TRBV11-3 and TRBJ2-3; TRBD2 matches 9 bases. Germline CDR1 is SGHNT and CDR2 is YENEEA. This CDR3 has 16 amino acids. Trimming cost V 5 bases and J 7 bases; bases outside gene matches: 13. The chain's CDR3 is CASSPVAGAARNTQYF. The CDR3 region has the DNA TGTGCCAGCAGCCCTGTAGCGGGGGCCGCTAGGAATACGCAGTATTTT.

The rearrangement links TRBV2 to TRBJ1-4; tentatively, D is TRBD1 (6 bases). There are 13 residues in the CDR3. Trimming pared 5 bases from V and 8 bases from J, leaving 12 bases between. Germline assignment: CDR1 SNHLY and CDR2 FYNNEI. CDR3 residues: CASSRRGTEKLFF. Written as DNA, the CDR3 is TGTGCCAGCAGTAGAAGAGGGACAGAAAAACTGTTTTTT.

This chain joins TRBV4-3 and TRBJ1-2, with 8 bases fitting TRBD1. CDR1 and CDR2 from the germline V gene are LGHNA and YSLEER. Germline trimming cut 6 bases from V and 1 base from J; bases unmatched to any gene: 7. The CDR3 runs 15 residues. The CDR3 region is CASSSRDRINYGYTF. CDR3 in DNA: TGCGCCAGCAGTTCAAGGGACAGGATTAACTATGGCTACACCTTC.

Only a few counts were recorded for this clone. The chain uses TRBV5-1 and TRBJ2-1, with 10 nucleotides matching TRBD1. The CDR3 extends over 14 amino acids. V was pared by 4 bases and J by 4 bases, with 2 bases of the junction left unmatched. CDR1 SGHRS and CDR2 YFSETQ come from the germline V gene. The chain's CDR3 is CASSPGQGYNEQFF. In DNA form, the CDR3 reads TGCGCCAGCAGCCCGGGACAGGGGTACAATGAGCAGTTCTTC.

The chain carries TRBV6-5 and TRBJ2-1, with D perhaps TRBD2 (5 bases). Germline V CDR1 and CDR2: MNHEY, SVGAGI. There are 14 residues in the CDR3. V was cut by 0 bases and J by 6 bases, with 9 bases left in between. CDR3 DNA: TGTGCCAGCAGTTACTCCCTAACTAGCAATGAGCAGTTCTTC. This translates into CASSYSLTSNEQFF.

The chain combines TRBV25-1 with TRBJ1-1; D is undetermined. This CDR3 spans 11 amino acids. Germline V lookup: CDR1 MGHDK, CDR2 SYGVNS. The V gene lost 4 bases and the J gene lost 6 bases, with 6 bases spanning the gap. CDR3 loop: CASSGSSEAFF. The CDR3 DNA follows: TGTGCCAGCAGTGGTTCGTCTGAAGCTTTCTTT.

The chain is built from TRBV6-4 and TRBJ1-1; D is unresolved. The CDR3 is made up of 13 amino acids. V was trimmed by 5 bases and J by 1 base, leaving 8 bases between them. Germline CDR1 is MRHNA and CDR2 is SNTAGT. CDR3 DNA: TGTGCCAGCAGTCCAAACTCGAACACTGAAGCTTTCTTT. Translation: CASSPNSNTEAFF.

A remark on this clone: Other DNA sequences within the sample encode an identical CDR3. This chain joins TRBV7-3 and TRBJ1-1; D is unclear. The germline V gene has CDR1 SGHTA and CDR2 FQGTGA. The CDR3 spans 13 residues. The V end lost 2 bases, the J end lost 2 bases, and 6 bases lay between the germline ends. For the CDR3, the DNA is TGTGCCAGCAGCTTACGGGGAAACACTGAAGCTTTCTTT. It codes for CASSLRGNTEAFF.

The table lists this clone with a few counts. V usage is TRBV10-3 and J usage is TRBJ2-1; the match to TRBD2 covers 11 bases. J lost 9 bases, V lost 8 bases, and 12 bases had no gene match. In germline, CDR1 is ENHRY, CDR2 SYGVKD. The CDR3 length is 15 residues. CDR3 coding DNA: TGTGCCATCCTTGCAAGTAGCGGGGGGGATAGTGAGCAGTTCTTC. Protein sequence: CAILASSGGDSEQFF.

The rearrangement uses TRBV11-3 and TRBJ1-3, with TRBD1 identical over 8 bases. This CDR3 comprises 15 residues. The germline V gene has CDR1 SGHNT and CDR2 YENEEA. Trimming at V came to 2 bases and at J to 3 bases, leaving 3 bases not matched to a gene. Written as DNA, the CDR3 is TGTGCCAGCAGCTTAAACAGGGGGATTGGAAACACCATATATTTT. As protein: CASSLNRGIGNTIYF.

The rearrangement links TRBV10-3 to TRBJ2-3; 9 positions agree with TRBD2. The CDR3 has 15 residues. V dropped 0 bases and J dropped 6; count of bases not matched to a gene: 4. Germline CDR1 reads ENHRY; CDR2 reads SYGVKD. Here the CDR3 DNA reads TGTGCCATCAGTGAGTCGGCTAGCGGGGCCGATACGCAGTATTTT. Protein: CAISESASGADTQYF.

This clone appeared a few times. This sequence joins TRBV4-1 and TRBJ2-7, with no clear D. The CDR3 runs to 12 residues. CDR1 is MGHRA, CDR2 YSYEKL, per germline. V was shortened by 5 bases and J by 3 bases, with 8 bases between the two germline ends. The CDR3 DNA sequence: TGCGCCAGCAGCGAGGATTTCTACGAGCAGTACTTC. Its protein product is CASSEDFYEQYF.

The CDR3 here is CASSIDPRQGHYNEQFF. CDR3 nucleotide sequence: TGTGCCAGTAGTATAGACCCCAGACAGGGGCACTACAATGAGCAGTTCTTC. The chain uses TRBV19 and TRBJ2-1, with 8 bases aligning to TRBD1. The CDR3 is 17 residues long. Germline V CDR1 and CDR2: LNHDA, SQIVND (reference sequence). The trim removed 0 bases at V and 3 bases at J, leaving 7 bases unmatched.

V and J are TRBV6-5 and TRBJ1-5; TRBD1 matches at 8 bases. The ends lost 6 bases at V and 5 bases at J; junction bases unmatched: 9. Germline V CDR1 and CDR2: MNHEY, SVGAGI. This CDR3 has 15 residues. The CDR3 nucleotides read TGTGCCAGCAGGCCCAGGGGGCGCGGTTATCAGCCCCAGCATTTT. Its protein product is CASRPRGRGYQPQHF.

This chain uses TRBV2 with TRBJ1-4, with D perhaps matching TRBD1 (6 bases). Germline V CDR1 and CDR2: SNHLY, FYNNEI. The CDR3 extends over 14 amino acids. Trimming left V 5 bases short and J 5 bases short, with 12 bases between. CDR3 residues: CASSYGQRNEKLFF. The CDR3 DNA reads TGTGCCAGCAGTTACGGACAGAGGAATGAAAAACTGTTTTTT.

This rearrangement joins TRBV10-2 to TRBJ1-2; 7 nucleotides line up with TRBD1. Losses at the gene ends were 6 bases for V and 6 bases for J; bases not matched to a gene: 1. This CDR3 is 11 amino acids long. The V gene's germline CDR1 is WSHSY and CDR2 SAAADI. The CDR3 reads CASSDRDGYTF. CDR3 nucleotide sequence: TGCGCCAGCAGCGACAGGGATGGCTACACCTTC.